Below, 11 T cell receptor beta chains from the same sample are listed, as sequenced in a study of cytomegalovirus exposure and HLA in healthy donors. PCR used 60 Vbeta primers and 13 Jbeta primers. TCRdb's table, derived via immunoSEQ multiplex PCR, lists solely in-frame clones and lacks some. The sample has about 200,000 clones, under 80% seen once; the top ten hold roughly 0.22%. The sequenced sample was PBMCs. The origin of the receptors is a girl aged 2 to 10 in good health and CMV-seronegative.

This clone was seen more than once but under ten times. The chain is built from TRBV7-2 and TRBJ2-7; D unclear. CDR1 and CDR2 (germline): SGHTA, FQGNSA. V was shortened by 2 bases and J by 4 bases, with 12 bases between the two germline ends. The CDR3 loop spans 14 amino acids. The chain's CDR3 is CASSLSWVGYEQYF. CDR3 DNA sequence: TGTGCCAGCAGCTTATCGTGGGTCGGGTACGAGCAGTACTTC.

J is TRBJ2-7 and V is TRBV27, with D possibly matching TRBD2 (6 bases). V lost 5 bases, J lost 6 bases, and 17 bases lay in between. Germline V lookup: CDR1 MNHEY, CDR2 SMNVEV (reference sequence). This CDR3 has 14 residues. In nucleotides, the CDR3 is TGTGCCAGCAGTCTGTTGCCAGGACTACCCGAGCAGTACTTC. This codes for CASSLLPGLPEQYF.

This clone was recorded a few times. The V gene is TRBV28, the J gene TRBJ2-4; D is unclear. CDR3 length equals 14 residues. Looked up from germline, CDR1 is MDHEN and CDR2 is SYDVKM. Trimming removed 5 bases from V and 1 base from J, with 9 bases in between. The CDR3 loop is CASSPAGAKNIQYF. The CDR3 DNA reads as TGTGCCAGCAGTCCCGCCGGGGCCAAAAACATTCAGTACTTC.

The table lists this clone with a few counts. The chain has TRBV18 and TRBJ1-1; D remains ambiguous. Trimming removed 3 bases from V and 0 bases from J, with 8 bases in between. CDR1 KGHSH and CDR2 LQKENI come from the germline V gene. The CDR3 has 14 residues. CDR3 nucleotides: TGTGCCAGCTCACCCGATACAGTGAACACTGAAGCTTTCTTT. Translating it yields CASSPDTVNTEAFF.

The chain uses TRBV9 and TRBJ2-3, with 12 bases that match TRBD2. Looked up from germline, CDR1 is SGDLS and CDR2 is YYNGEE. Trimming at V came to 5 bases and at J to 1 base, leaving 2 bases not matched to a gene. The CDR3 is 15 residues long. In DNA form, the CDR3 reads TGTGCCAGCAGTTCTAGCGGGGGGGGCACAGATACGCAGTATTTT. Protein product: CASSSSGGGTDTQYF.

The gene calls are TRBV15 and TRBJ1-1; no clear D gene. The germline CDR1 and CDR2 sequences are LNHNV and YYDKDF (reference sequence). CDR3 length: 13 amino acids. V was pared by 3 bases and J by 4 bases, with 9 bases between. The CDR3 is CATSRTDGTEAFF. The CDR3 DNA follows: TGTGCCACCAGCAGGACTGACGGCACTGAAGCTTTCTTT.

V usage is TRBV29-1 and J usage is TRBJ2-3; possible D gene TRBD2, 5 bases. Trimming shortened V by 8 bases and J by 0 bases, and 12 bases separated the two germline ends. This CDR3 is 13 amino acids long. CDR1 is SQVTM, CDR2 ANQGSEA, per germline. CDR3 nucleotides: TGCAGCCCCGGAGGACTGAGCACAGATACGCAGTATTTT. Protein: CSPGGLSTDTQYF.

This chain joins TRBV5-1 and TRBJ2-5, with TRBD2 as a possible D gene (6 bases). In germline, CDR1 is SGHRS, CDR2 YFSETQ. The CDR3 extends over 13 amino acids. The V gene lost 5 bases and the J gene lost 2 bases, with 10 bases spanning the gap. The CDR3 is CASRTGLQETQYF. The CDR3, as DNA: TGCGCCAGCAGGACGGGACTTCAAGAGACCCAGTACTTC. Looking up the rest from reference TRBV5-1 and TRBJ2-5 gives the full variable domain: KAGVTQTPRYLIKTRGQQVTLSCSPISGHRSVSWYQQTPGQGLQFLFEYFSETQRNKGNFPGRFSGRQFSNSRSEMNVSTLELGDSALYLCASRTGLQETQYFGPGTRLLVL.

This clone was found once. This chain links TRBV7-9 with TRBJ1-5; possibly TRBD1 for D (5 bases). Germline lookup yields CDR1 SEHNR and CDR2 FQNEAQ (reference sequence). The CDR3 length is 14 residues. Trimming pared 1 base from V and 4 bases from J, leaving 8 bases between. The CDR3 sequence is CASSLGQPNQPQHF. The DNA for the CDR3 is TGTGCCAGCAGCTTAGGACAGCCTAATCAGCCCCAGCATTTT.

A single count supports this clone. This chain joins TRBV6-1 and TRBJ1-1, with 7 bases that match TRBD1. Germline lookup yields CDR1 MNHNS and CDR2 SASEGT. Trimming removed 0 bases from V and 6 bases from J; junction bases left unmatched: 7. The CDR3 runs 15 residues. The CDR3 protein is CASSEARQGRAEAFF. CDR3 DNA: TGTGCCAGCAGTGAAGCAAGACAGGGTAGGGCTGAAGCTTTCTTT.

The chain recombines TRBV6-6 with TRBJ1-4, with TRBD1 matching 8 bases. V gave up 6 bases and J gave up 5 bases; unmatched junction bases: 5. The CDR3 is 14 amino acids. Per the germline V gene, CDR1 is MNHNY and CDR2 is SVGAGI (reference sequence). CDR3 nucleotide sequence: TGTGCCAGCAGGTATCGACAGGGGAATGAAAAACTGTTTTTT. Translation: CASRYRQGNEKLFF.